The rows below give T cell receptor beta chains drawn from one sample of a study of T cell responses to AZD1222 COVID-19 vaccine. TCRdb's copy holds only in-frame clones and misses some; the assay was immunoSEQ multiplex PCR. The sample contains around 100,000 clones, approximately 90% of which appear only once. Sequences were derived from peripheral blood, sampled 28 days after the second AZD1222 dose. These receptors were collected from an adult who received the AZD1222 COVID-19 vaccine. CDR3s include the opening cysteine and the closing phenylalanine or tryptophan. D genes are given only for firm matches. Size is omitted from some rows. Given values are once, few, many or a class for expanded clones.

j_gene,abundance,d_gene,v_gene,CDR3aa,CDR3nt
TRBJ1-6,-,TRBD1,TRBV5-6,CASSSYGTGGLFDNSPLHF,TGTGCCAGCAGCTCATACGGGACAGGGGGTCTTTTTGATAATTCACCCCTCCACTTT
TRBJ1-1,-,-,TRBV28,CASSRIPMATRRGAEAFF,TGTGCCAGCAGTCGGATTCCCATGGCGACGAGGAGAGGCGCTGAAGCTTTCTTT
TRBJ2-5,-,-,TRBV29-1,CSVEHPGRVETQYF,TGCAGCGTTGAACATCCAGGGCGGGTAGAGACCCAGTACTTC
TRBJ2-3,-,TRBD2,TRBV7-2,CASSFSGGAGDTQYF,TGTGCCAGCAGCTTCAGCGGGGGGGCGGGAGATACGCAGTATTTT
TRBJ1-1,-,TRBD1,TRBV4-3,CASSQQGEDTEAFF,TGCGCCAGCAGCCAACAGGGGGAGGACACTGAAGCTTTCTTT
TRBJ1-2,-,-,TRBV18,CASSKDSNYGYTF,TGTGCCAGCTCAAAGGACAGCAACTATGGCTACACCTTC
TRBJ2-1,-,TRBD2,TRBV7-2,CASSSSSGGVDEQFF,TGTGCCAGCAGCTCGTCTAGCGGGGGGGTTGATGAGCAGTTCTTC
TRBJ1-5,-,-,TRBV19,CASRYRVWSTNQPQHF,TGTGCCAGCCGGTACAGGGTTTGGTCGACCAATCAGCCCCAGCATTTT
TRBJ2-2,-,-,TRBV9,CASSVLEVGELFF,TGTGCCAGCAGCGTACTTGAGGTTGGGGAGCTGTTTTTT
TRBJ2-5,-,-,TRBV13,CASSSRGTKGETQYF,TGTGCCAGCAGCTCACGAGGGACCAAGGGAGAGACCCAGTACTTC
TRBJ2-7,-,TRBD1,TRBV4-3,CASSRTGASYEQYF,TGCGCCAGCAGCCGGACAGGGGCAAGCTACGAGCAGTACTTC
TRBJ2-1,-,-,TRBV5-4,CASSLAQWGYNEQFF,TGTGCCAGCAGCTTGGCCCAATGGGGCTACAATGAGCAGTTCTTC
TRBJ1-6,-,-,TRBV21-1,CASSKVPHEGQNSPLHF,TGTGCCAGCAGCAAAGTACCACATGAGGGTCAAAATTCACCCCTCCACTTT
TRBJ1-2,once,-,TRBV6-5,CASSDQVYGYTF,TGTGCCAGTTCCGACCAGGTCTATGGCTACACCTTC
TRBJ1-1,-,-,TRBV3-1/TRBV3-2,CASSQGGGNTEAFF,TGTGCCAGCAGCCAAGGAGGGGGAAACACTGAAGCTTTCTTT
TRBJ2-7,-,-,TRBV7-9,CASSLDDRDPYF,TGTGCCAGCAGCTTAGACGACAGAGACCCCTACTTC
TRBJ2-7,-,-,TRBV11-2,CASSLSTEYEQYF,TGTGCCAGCAGCTTATCAACAGAATACGAGCAGTACTTC
TRBJ1-5,once,TRBD1,TRBV6-5,CASSGQGVNQPQHF,TGTGCCAGCAGCGGACAGGGGGTAAATCAGCCCCAGCATTTT
TRBJ1-4,-,-,TRBV2,CASSRTGEKLFF,TGTGCCAGCAGTCGGACGGGAGAAAAACTGTTTTTT
TRBJ2-3,-,TRBD2,TRBV7-2,CASSFQRGGTDTQYF,TGTGCCAGCAGCTTCCAGCGGGGGGGCACAGATACGCAGTATTTT
TRBJ1-5,-,-,TRBV5-5,CASSFGGGDNAQHF,TGTGCCAGCAGCTTCGGAGGAGGGGATAACGCCCAGCATTTT
TRBJ2-3,-,TRBD1,TRBV4-2,CASSQQPDMGQTDTQYF,TGTGCCAGCAGCCAACAACCGGACATGGGACAGACAGATACGCAGTATTTT
TRBJ1-2,-,TRBD1,TRBV2,CASRPGTDNYGYTF,TGTGCCAGCAGACCCGGGACAGATAACTATGGCTACACCTTC
TRBJ1-2,-,TRBD1,TRBV15,CATSGTGSDGYGYTF,TGTGCCACCAGCGGGACAGGGTCCGACGGCTATGGCTACACCTTC
TRBJ1-1,once,TRBD1,TRBV19,CASSPRGTGGFTEAFF,TGTGCCAGTAGCCCTAGGGGGACAGGGGGCTTCACTGAAGCTTTCTTT
TRBJ1-5,-,-,TRBV7-9,CASSGGGSGNQPQHF,TGTGCCAGCAGCGGGGGTGGGTCGGGCAATCAGCCCCAGCATTTT
TRBJ2-7,-,TRBD1,TRBV18,CASSSTGGEQYF,TGTGCCAGCTCAAGTACAGGGGGCGAGCAGTACTTC
TRBJ2-6,-,-,TRBV3-1/TRBV3-2,CASIQSLDRANVLTF,TGTGCCAGCATCCAGAGCTTGGACAGGGCCAACGTCCTGACTTTC
TRBJ1-6,-,-,TRBV10-3,CAISESGPTPLHF,TGTGCCATCAGTGAGTCGGGACCGACACCCCTCCACTTT
TRBJ1-6,-,-,TRBV27,CASSLFTVNNSPLHF,TGTGCCAGCAGTTTATTTACCGTCAATAATTCACCCCTCCACTTT
TRBJ2-3,-,-,TRBV25-1,CASSERWGGGTDTQYF,TGTGCCAGCAGTGAAAGGTGGGGAGGGGGAACAGATACGCAGTATTTT
TRBJ2-4,-,-,TRBV3-1/TRBV3-2,CASSQGSRVDHQYF,TGTGCCAGCAGCCAAGGGTCGAGGGTAGATCATCAGTACTTC
TRBJ2-3,-,-,TRBV12-3/TRBV12-4,CASGGSRDTQYF,TGTGCCAGCGGGGGGAGTCGAGATACGCAGTATTTT
TRBJ2-2,-,TRBD2,TRBV3-1/TRBV3-2,CASSQEYGSGGTNTGELFF,TGTGCCAGCAGCCAAGAATATGGTAGCGGGGGAACGAACACCGGGGAGCTGTTTTTT
TRBJ1-1,-,-,TRBV28,CASSFWSGGRTEAFF,TGTGCCAGCAGTTTCTGGTCGGGGGGCAGGACTGAAGCTTTCTTT
TRBJ2-6,-,TRBD1,TRBV19,CASSIGGQEFSGANVLTF,TGTGCCAGTAGTATAGGGGGACAGGAATTCTCTGGGGCCAACGTCCTGACTTTC
TRBJ1-5,-,-,TRBV6-4,CASSVVRSDQPQHF,TGTGCCAGCAGTGTGGTCCGTAGTGATCAGCCCCAGCATTTT
TRBJ2-1,-,-,TRBV4-3,CASSQDQRGSYNEQFF,TGCGCCAGCAGCCAAGATCAGAGAGGCTCCTACAATGAGCAGTTCTTC
TRBJ2-5,-,TRBD2,TRBV6-2/TRBV6-3,CASSYRARRGEHETQYF,TGTGCCAGCAGTTACAGGGCTCGACGGGGGGAACATGAGACCCAGTACTTC
TRBJ2-7,-,-,TRBV2,CASRPPGHGPAYEQYF,TGTGCCAGCAGACCCCCGGGACACGGCCCGGCCTACGAGCAGTACTTC
TRBJ2-2,-,-,TRBV7-7,CASSQGTSTGELFF,TGTGCCAGCAGTCAAGGGACGAGCACCGGGGAGCTGTTTTTT
TRBJ1-1,-,-,TRBV28,CASSLSGGGNTEAFF,TGTGCCAGCAGTTTATCGGGCGGGGGGAACACTGAAGCTTTCTTT
TRBJ2-7,-,-,TRBV19,CASSIAQIHSEQYF,TGTGCCAGTAGTATAGCTCAAATACACAGCGAGCAGTACTTC
TRBJ1-1,-,-,TRBV18,CASSPTRQQNTEAFF,TGTGCCAGCTCACCCACCCGACAGCAGAACACTGAAGCTTTCTTT
TRBJ2-7,-,TRBD2,TRBV27,CASSLVAGGSYEQYF,TGTGCCAGCAGTTTAGTAGCGGGGGGTTCTTACGAGCAGTACTTC
TRBJ2-1,-,-,TRBV27,CASSPHNRYNEQFF,TGTGCCAGCAGTCCACACAATCGATACAATGAGCAGTTCTTC